This T cell receptor beta chain was recorded in a study of blood T cell repertoires in COVID-19. Only in-frame clones appear in the TCRdb table, and some are missing; sequencing was by immunoSEQ multiplex PCR. The sample consists of 270,000 or so clones, roughly 89% of them appearing once. Germline values: CDR1 MNHNY, CDR2 SVGAGI (reference sequence). J was trimmed by 6 bases and V by 2 bases; bases with no gene match: 8. The CDR3 contains 15 residues. This TCR was recovered from a woman in her forties who had recovered from COVID-19. The specimen was peripheral blood. The rearrangement links TRBV6-6 to TRBJ1-1; 8 nucleotides line up with TRBD1. This CDR3 reads CASSYTGTGDSEAFF. The CDR3 bases are TGTGCCAGCAGTTACACAGGGACAGGTGATTCTGAAGCTTTCTTT.